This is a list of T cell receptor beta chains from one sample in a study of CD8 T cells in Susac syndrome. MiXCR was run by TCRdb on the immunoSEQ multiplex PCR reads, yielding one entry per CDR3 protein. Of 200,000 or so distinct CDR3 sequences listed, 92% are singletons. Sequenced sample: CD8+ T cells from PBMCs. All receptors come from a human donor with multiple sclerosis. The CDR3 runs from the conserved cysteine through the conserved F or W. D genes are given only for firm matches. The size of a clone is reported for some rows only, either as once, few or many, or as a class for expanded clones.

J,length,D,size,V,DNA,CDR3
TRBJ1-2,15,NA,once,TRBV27,TGTGCCAGCAGTCTCCAGGGTACCTATGGCTATGGCTACACCTTC,CASSLQGTYGYGYTF
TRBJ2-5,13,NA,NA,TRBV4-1,TGCGCCAGCAGCCTGACCAACCGAGAGACCCAGTACTTC,CASSLTNRETQYF
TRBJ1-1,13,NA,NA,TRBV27,TGTGCCAGCAGTTCGACACTGAACACTGAAGCTTTCTTT,CASSSTLNTEAFF
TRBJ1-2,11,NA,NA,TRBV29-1,TGCAGCCTGGGCGCCGACTATGGCTACACCTTC,CSLGADYGYTF
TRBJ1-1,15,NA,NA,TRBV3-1,TGTGCCAGCAGCCTCGAGGGAGGAGCTAACACTGAAGCTTTCTTT,CASSLEGGANTEAFF
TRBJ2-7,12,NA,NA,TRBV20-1,TGCAGTGCTCGATACGCTACCTACGAGCAGTACTTC,CSARYATYEQYF
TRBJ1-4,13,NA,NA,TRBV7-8,TGTGCCAGCCTCGGTTCCGGGGAGGAAAAACTGTTTTTT,CASLGSGEEKLFF
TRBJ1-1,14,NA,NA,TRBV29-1,TGCAGCGCTAGTCGAGACAGCGGGTTCACTGAAGCTTTCTTT,CSASRDSGFTEAFF
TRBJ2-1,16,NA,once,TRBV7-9,TGTGCCAGCAGCCCTAGAGGGGGTTCGGGCTACAATGAGCAGTTCTTC,CASSPRGGSGYNEQFF
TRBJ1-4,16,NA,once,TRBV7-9,TGTGCCAGCAGCTTAGTGACACCTGCAACTAATGAAAAACTGTTTTTT,CASSLVTPATNEKLFF
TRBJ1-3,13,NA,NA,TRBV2,TGTGCCAGCAGTGGAGGACCTGGAAACACCATATATTTT,CASSGGPGNTIYF
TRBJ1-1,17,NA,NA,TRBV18,TGTGCCAGCTCCCATTCCCTGACGACTGAAATGAACACTGAAGCTTTCTTT,CASSHSLTTEMNTEAFF
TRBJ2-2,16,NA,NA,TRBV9,TGTGCCAGCAGCGTCTCCGGATCGCCTAACACCGGGGAGCTGTTTTTT,CASSVSGSPNTGELFF
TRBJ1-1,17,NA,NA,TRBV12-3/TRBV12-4,TGTGCCAGCAGTTTTGGGCCGGGTTCGACCGCTTCGCTTGGAGCTTTCTTT,CASSFGPGSTASLGAFF
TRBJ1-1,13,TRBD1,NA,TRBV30,TGTGCCTGGAGTGTTCAGGGGGACACTGAAGCTTTCTTT,CAWSVQGDTEAFF
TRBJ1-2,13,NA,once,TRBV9,TGTGCCAGCAGCGAGGGGGGGTTTGGTGGCTACACCTTC,CASSEGGFGGYTF
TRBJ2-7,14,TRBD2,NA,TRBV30,TGTGCCTGGAAAGCTTGGGGAGGGCCATACGAGCGGTACTTC,CAWKAWGGPYERYF
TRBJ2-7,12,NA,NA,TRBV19,TGTGCCAGTAGCGACGAGGGCTACGAGCAGTACTTC,CASSDEGYEQYF
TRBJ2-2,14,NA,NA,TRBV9,TGTGCCAGCAGTGTACAGGGGAACACCGGGGAGCTGTTTTTT,CASSVQGNTGELFF
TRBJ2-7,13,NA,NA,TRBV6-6,TGTGCCAGCGGATGGCAGGGCGGCAACGAGCAGTACTTC,CASGWQGGNEQYF
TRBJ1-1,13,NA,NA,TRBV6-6,TGTGCCAGCAGTTCGCTTGAGGGCACTGAAGCTTTCTTT,CASSSLEGTEAFF
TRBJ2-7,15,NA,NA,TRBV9,TGTGCCAGCAGCGCCCTAGACCGCCCCACCTACGAGCAGTACTTC,CASSALDRPTYEQYF